Below are 27 T cell receptor beta chains sequenced from a single sample in a study of blood T cell repertoires in COVID-19. Generated by immunoSEQ multiplex PCR, the TCRdb table keeps only in-frame clones and is missing some. The data contain 90,000 or so clones, over 75% of them singletons. Sequencing was done on a sample of peripheral blood. The source is a man between 60 and 75 years old with acute or convalescent COVID-19.

J is TRBJ1-4 and V is TRBV9; D perhaps matches TRBD1 (5 bases). The germline gives CDR1 SGDLS, CDR2 YYNGEE. Deletions cut 3 bases from V and 8 bases from J, with 11 bases between. This CDR3 contains 13 residues. The DNA for the CDR3 is TGTGCCAGCAGCGGCCTTGACAGCGAAAAACTGTTTTTT. It encodes CASSGLDSEKLFF. The full variable domain, completed using reference TRBV9 and TRBJ1-4, is DSGVTQTPKHLITATGQRVTLRCSPRSGDLSVYWYQQSLDQGLQFLIQYYNGEERAKGNILERFSAQQFPDLHSELNLSSLELGDSALYFCASSGLDSEKLFFGSGTQLSVL.

This chain joins TRBV9 and TRBJ1-2; 8 bases line up with TRBD1. Trimming took 0 bases from V and 4 from J; bases not matched to a gene: 5. The CDR3 covers 15 residues. The germline CDR1 and CDR2 sequences are SGDLS and YYNGEE. DNA of the CDR3: TGTGCCAGCAGCGTAGGGGATACAGGGGGCTATGGCTACACCTTC. Translated, it gives CASSVGDTGGYGYTF.

The chain has TRBV7-9 and TRBJ2-3; 10 bases fit TRBD2. V dropped 5 bases and J dropped 3; count of bases not matched to a gene: 5. From germline, CDR1 is SEHNR and CDR2 FQNEAQ (reference sequence). The CDR3 is 15 amino acids. CDR3 amino acids: CASSPSGGATDTQYF. The CDR3 bases are TGTGCCAGCAGCCCTAGCGGGGGTGCGACAGATACGCAGTATTTT.

This clone has a single count. V is TRBV5-6 and J is TRBJ2-3, with a weak D call TRBD2 (5 bases). This CDR3 region has 14 residues. The V gene lost 6 bases and the J gene lost 6 bases, with 17 bases spanning the gap. In germline, CDR1 is SGHDT, CDR2 YYEEEE. The CDR3 protein is CASNRLARRDTQYF. The CDR3 DNA reads TGTGCCAGCAACAGACTGGCCAGGAGGGATACGCAGTATTTT.

The V gene is TRBV10-3, the J gene TRBJ1-1, with a weak D call TRBD1 (5 bases). V shed 6 bases and J shed 2 bases, with 13 bases lying between them. Per germline, CDR1 ENHRY and CDR2 SYGVKD. CDR3 length: 14 residues. CDR3 sequence (DNA): TGTGCCATCAGGAGGGCGGGGCAAAACACTGAAGCTTTCTTT. It encodes CAIRRAGQNTEAFF.

This rearrangement joins TRBV6-5 to TRBJ2-3, with D possibly matching TRBD2 (7 bases). The CDR3 contains 16 residues. Germline CDR1 reads MNHEY; CDR2 reads SVGAGI. Trimming removed 2 bases at V and 1 base at J, with 13 bases between. CDR3 region: CASSYHAGARTDTQYF. In DNA, the CDR3 is TGTGCCAGCAGTTACCATGCGGGGGCCCGCACAGATACGCAGTATTTT.

This clone is labeled medium-sized (0.01 to 0.1%). The sample holds other DNA sequences that translate to the same CDR3. This rearrangement joins TRBV19 to TRBJ2-7; 8 nucleotides agree with TRBD1. V gave up 4 bases and J gave up 2 bases; unmatched junction bases: 4. The CDR3 extends over 14 amino acids. The germline V gene encodes CDR1 LNHDA and CDR2 SQIVND (reference sequence). The DNA for the CDR3 is TGTGCCAGTAGTACCGGGACAGGAGCCTACGAGCAGTACTTC. The encoded protein is CASSTGTGAYEQYF.

The chain recombines TRBV3-1 (or the pseudogene TRBV3-2) with TRBJ2-7; possible D gene TRBD2, 7 bases. Trimming removed 5 bases at V and 0 bases at J, with 14 bases between. Germline CDR1 is LGHDT and CDR2 is YNNKEL (reference sequence). CDR3 length equals 15 residues. The CDR3 loop is CASSFLGGASYEQYF. The CDR3 DNA reads TGTGCCAGCAGCTTTTTAGGGGGGGCCTCCTACGAGCAGTACTTC.

The chain recombines TRBV6-2 or TRBV6-3 with TRBJ1-3; maybe TRBD1 (5 bases). Germline-derived CDR1 and CDR2 are MNHEY and SVGEGT. This CDR3 contains 16 residues. Trimming took 4 bases from V and 3 from J, leaving 16 bases between them. The CDR3 DNA reads TGTGCCAGCAGTTTGCCGGCCGGGGGAAGTGGAAACACCATATATTTT. Translated: CASSLPAGGSGNTIYF.

The chain carries TRBV5-1 and TRBJ2-2; 8 nucleotides agree with TRBD2. Germline CDR1 SGHRS, CDR2 YFSETQ. Trimming cost V 2 bases and J 4 bases; bases outside gene matches: 4. This CDR3 contains 15 residues. The DNA for the CDR3 is TGCGCCAGCAGCTTTCAGCGGGAGTTCACCGGGGAGCTGTTTTTT. Translation gives CASSFQREFTGELFF.

The chain is built from TRBV19 and TRBJ1-5; TRBD1 matches at 10 bases. This CDR3 is 13 amino acids long. Germline CDR1 and CDR2: LNHDA and SQIVND (reference sequence). The V segment lost 3 bases and the J segment 7 bases; nucleotides outside the gene matches: 0. The CDR3 DNA reads TGTGCCAGTAGTATGGGACAGGGGCAGCCCCAGCATTTT. This sequence encodes CASSMGQGQPQHF. The full variable domain, with the rest looked up from reference TRBV19 and TRBJ1-5, is DGGITQSPKYLFRKEGQNVTLSCEQNLNHDAMYWYRQDPGQGLRLIYYSQIVNDFQKGDIAEGYSVSREKKESFPLTVTSAQKNPTAFYLCASSMGQGQPQHFGDGTRLSIL.

This chain connects TRBV5-5 to TRBJ1-5; D uncertain. The germline V and J ends were trimmed by 1 base and 4 bases, with 9 bases remaining between them. The germline V gene has CDR1 SGHKS and CDR2 YYEKEE (reference sequence). The CDR3 length is 14 residues. CDR3 in amino acids: CASSLSLLNQPQHF. CDR3 DNA sequence: TGTGCCAGCAGCTTGTCTCTGCTAAATCAGCCCCAGCATTTT.

The V gene is TRBV3-1 (or the pseudogene TRBV3-2), the J gene TRBJ1-5, with 8 bases matching TRBD1. The CDR3 contains 15 residues. Trimming at V came to 0 bases and at J to 9 bases, leaving 7 bases not matched to a gene. Germline V gene lookup returns CDR1 LGHDT and CDR2 YNNKEL (reference sequence). DNA for the CDR3: TGTGCCAGCAGCCAAGACCCAGGGGGCCGCTCGCCCCAGCATTTT. This gives the protein CASSQDPGGRSPQHF.

V is TRBV15 and J is TRBJ1-2; the match to TRBD1 covers 8 bases. Unmatched junction bases numbered 7, after V lost 3 bases and J lost 7 bases. The CDR3 runs to 14 residues. CDR1 is LNHNV, CDR2 YYDKDF, per germline (reference sequence). The CDR3 here is CATSREQGVVGYTF. As DNA, the CDR3 is TGTGCCACCAGCAGGGAACAGGGGGTGGTTGGCTACACCTTC.

The gene calls are TRBV4-1 and TRBJ2-3; TRBD2 matches 12 bases. The CDR3 extends over 18 amino acids. The J segment lost 2 bases and the V segment lost 1 base, leaving 7 bases of the junction unmatched. Per germline, CDR1 MGHRA and CDR2 YSYEKL. The CDR3 bases are TGCGCCAGCAGCCAAGTGAAGCTAGCGGGGGGGTTCACAGATACGCAGTATTTT. Translated, it gives CASSQVKLAGGFTDTQYF.

This rearrangement joins TRBV7-9 to TRBJ2-2; D may be TRBD1 (6 bases). There are 14 residues in the CDR3. Germline loops: CDR1 SEHNR, CDR2 FQNEAQ (reference sequence). The V and J ends lost 5 bases and 6 bases respectively, with 13 bases between them. The chain's CDR3 is CASSPRTVSGELFF. Written as DNA, the CDR3 is TGTGCCAGCAGCCCGCGGACAGTCTCCGGGGAGCTGTTTTTT. Together with reference TRBV7-9 and TRBJ2-2, the CDR3 gives the full variable domain: DTGVSQNPRHKITKRGQNVTFRCDPISEHNRLYWYRQTLGQGPEFLTYFQNEAQLEKSRLLSDRFSAERPKGSFSTLEIQRTEQGDSAMYLCASSPRTVSGELFFGEGSRLTVL.

For the CDR3, the DNA is TGTGCCAGCAGCTCCGGGACAGGAAGGGCCGGAAACACCATATATTTT. It translates to CASSSGTGRAGNTIYF. The V and J genes are TRBV5-6 and TRBJ1-3; TRBD1 matches at 8 bases. This CDR3 contains 16 residues. Germline CDR1 reads SGHDT; CDR2 reads YYEEEE. Unmatched junction bases numbered 9, after V lost 3 bases and J lost 4 bases.

The chain's CDR3 is CASSQDRGGDSRDGDTQYF. CDR3 DNA: TGTGCCAGCAGCCAAGATCGGGGTGGAGACTCTCGAGATGGCGATACGCAGTATTTT. This chain uses TRBV4-2 with TRBJ2-3, with D maybe TRBD2 (5 bases). V was pared by 0 bases and J by 6 bases, with 25 bases between. Germline V CDR1 and CDR2: LGHNA, YNFKEQ. The CDR3 has 19 amino acids.

The rearrangement links TRBV5-4 to TRBJ2-1; TRBD2 aligns across 13 bases. CDR3 length: 16 residues. The germline V gene encodes CDR1 SGHNT and CDR2 YYREEE (reference sequence). V shed 4 bases and J 2 bases; nucleotides not matched to a gene: 3. The CDR3 protein is CASSRTSGSPYNEQFF. The CDR3 DNA reads TGTGCCAGCAGCCGGACTAGCGGGAGCCCCTACAATGAGCAGTTCTTC. Variable domain in full (rest from reference TRBV5-4 and TRBJ2-1): ETGVTQSPTHLIKTRGQQVTLRCSSQSGHNTVSWYQQALGQGPQFIFQYYREEENGRGNFPPRFSGLQFPNYSSELNVNALELDDSALYLCASSRTSGSPYNEQFFGPGTRLTVL.

This sequence joins TRBV6-6 and TRBJ2-7; 9 nucleotides line up with TRBD1. Germline V gene data show CDR1 as MNHNY and CDR2 as SVGAGI (reference sequence). V lost 11 bases, J lost 3 bases, and 11 bases stayed unmatched. The CDR3 runs 14 residues. The CDR3 reads CASHFRDRVYEQYF. CDR3 DNA: TGTGCCTCACACTTCCGGGACAGGGTCTACGAGCAGTACTTC.

The chain carries TRBV9 and TRBJ2-2, with D perhaps TRBD1 (6 bases). CDR3 length equals 17 residues. The germline gives CDR1 SGDLS, CDR2 YYNGEE. The V and J ends lost 3 bases and 0 bases respectively, with 15 bases between them. CDR3 region: CASSALHYRANTGELFF. For the CDR3, the DNA is TGTGCCAGCAGCGCCTTGCACTACAGGGCGAACACCGGGGAGCTGTTTTTT.

The V gene is TRBV10-2, the J gene TRBJ2-7; 7 bases align to TRBD2. V lost 6 bases, J lost 5 bases, and 10 bases stayed unmatched. From germline, CDR1 is WSHSY and CDR2 SAAADI. The CDR3 has 14 amino acids. The CDR3 nucleotides read TGCGCCAGCAGCCAGGTAATGGCGGGGGACGAGCAGTACTTC. Translation: CASSQVMAGDEQYF.

This chain links TRBV5-1 with TRBJ1-1; the D is unclear. The CDR3 is 14 amino acids. Trimming stripped 0 bases from V and 8 bases from J, with 14 bases between. In germline, CDR1 is SGHRS, CDR2 YFSETQ. The CDR3 here is CASSLDGPRREAFF. The DNA of the CDR3 is TGCGCCAGCAGCTTGGATGGCCCCCGGAGGGAAGCTTTCTTT.

V and J are TRBV5-4 and TRBJ2-2; D not certain. Germline V gene data show CDR1 as SGHNT and CDR2 as YYREEE (reference sequence). V was clipped by 4 bases and J by 8 bases, with 12 bases between them. There are 13 residues in the CDR3. CDR3 region: CASSLSLMGELFF. CDR3 sequence (DNA): TGTGCCAGCAGCCTTAGCTTGATGGGGGAGCTGTTTTTT.

The gene calls are TRBV11-2 and TRBJ2-6; D call uncertain. The germline V and J ends were trimmed by 4 bases and 3 bases, with 16 bases remaining between them. This CDR3 is built from 17 residues. Germline V gene data show CDR1 as SGHAT and CDR2 as FQNNGV. As DNA, the CDR3 is TGTGCCAGCAGCTCGAGGCAAGCAGTAGGTGGGGCCAACGTCCTGACTTTC. The encoded protein is CASSSRQAVGGANVLTF.

This clone was detected only a few times. The chain links TRBV21-1 to TRBJ1-1; the listed D gene, TRBD1, was not tested against the DNA. TRBV21-1 is labeled a pseudogene. The CDR3 is made up of 17 amino acids. The CDR3 region is CASKTSAPTGEDTEAFF. The CDR3 nucleotides read TGTGCCAGCAAAACCTCCGCGCCGACAGGCGAAGACACTGAAGCTTTCTTT.

This clone was detected only a few times. The rearrangement uses TRBV10-3 and TRBJ1-5; TRBD1 aligns across 9 bases. Germline CDR1 reads ENHRY; CDR2 reads SYGVKD. This CDR3 contains 14 residues. V was clipped by 6 bases and J by 5 bases; unmatched bases: 5. The CDR3, as DNA: TGTGCCATCAGCAAGGGACAGGGCGATCAGCCCCAGCATTTT. Translating gives CAISKGQGDQPQHF.